This T cell receptor (beta chain) derives from a study of identical twins. Regarding the study as a whole: Invariant cells of the MAIT and iNKT types might have partly distorted the zero-insertion analyses. While abundant cord blood beta clonotypes carried fewer insertions, memory repertoires showed no such pattern.

This CDR3 spans 12 amino acids. V was shortened by 6 bases and J by 13 bases, with 17 bases between the two germline ends. Germline V CDR1 and CDR2: MNHEY, SVGAGI. TCRdb fed the 5' RACE reads into MiXCR, producing one record per CDR3 protein. The sample lists fewer than 650,000 distinct CDR3 sequences, over 8.5% occurring once. Worth noting for this clonotype: Its cognate antigen is unknown.

The data also belong to a second study, concerning yellow fever vaccine responses in identical twins.

Material for sequencing was PBMCs. This sequence was found in a woman aged 18-30 years in good health. V gene TRBV6-5 combines with J gene TRBJ2-3; D is possibly TRBD1 or TRBD2 (5 bases each). The CDR3 DNA reads as TGTGCCAGCAGAACGGGACCGGAATTTGAGTATTTT. It yields the protein CASRTGPEFEYF.